This T cell receptor beta chain was documented in a study of cytomegalovirus exposure and HLA in healthy donors (TCRdb year 2017). With respect to the entire study: According to an earlier analysis of several hundred of the donors, some 170 million T cells yielded some 110 million unique TCR beta sequences and 276 Gb of sequence data. An early release that covered about 600 HLA-typed donors contained around 300 gigabases of sequencing data and about 84 million unique TCR sequences. Among the 398 genotyped donors, approximately 81% belonged to the genetic ancestry cluster associated with self-reported Caucasian donors. The study was designed to test whether signatures of past pathogen exposure could be identified by cataloging public T cell receptors. The study used immunosequencing to profile the T cell repertoires of 666 subjects and linked those repertoires to cytomegalovirus serostatus. In addition to the first cohort of 666 subjects, a separate validation cohort of 130 or so different subjects was used. High-throughput TCR immunosequencing, statistical association of individual TCRs with disease status, and machine learning were combined to predict cytomegalovirus infection status. To study patterns of TCR occurrence, a later analysis re-analyzed previously published TCR beta repertoires from several hundred donors and added high-resolution HLA genotyping. In the later analysis, no new phenotypic data were used to find candidate immune exposures; instead, reliance was placed on TCR beta sequences and their occurrence across donors. An earlier analysis of 587 of the donors applied high-throughput TCR beta sequencing to assess whether each TCR beta V gene segment acted as functional or pseudogenic. Donor age, sex, ethnicity and CMV serostatus were collected together with the repertoire data. Genome-wide SNP genotypes for about three fifths of the roughly 670 donors were used in a later genetic analysis, which treated that subset as a discovery cohort. All discovery cohort repertoires had been generated on a single sequencing platform. HLA typing covered class I and class II loci at four-digit resolution. Typing coverage differed by locus: A, B, C, DRB1 and DQB1 were typed in about 620-630 donors, DQA1 in 522, DPA1 in 600 to 610, and DPB1 in just under 490. Roughly five DR-DQ haplotypes were handled as single units for association and clustering because linkage in the cohort was strong. Among about 400 genotyped donors of the cohort, an average of approximately 240,000 unique TCR beta nucleotide sequences was sequenced per donor, of which approximately 18% were non-productive. Paper-wide results and their limitations: The earlier analysis of nearly 600 of the donors excluded seventeen rarely observed V segments, including chromosome 9 orphons, because counts were too low. Some IMGT-functional V segments, including TRBV6-2 and TRBV6-3, could not be distinguished by the 87-base-pair reads and were therefore excluded. In both the original and validation cohorts, the classifier was reported to diagnose cytomegalovirus status with high specificity and sensitivity. The cohort was sequenced for TCR beta chains only, and without alpha or paired-chain data the features that could be detected were limited. In a later analysis, several top co-occurrence clusters were reported to appear linked to parvovirus B19, influenza, CMV and Epstein-Barr virus. The study listed 150 to 200 TCR beta chains as associated with cytomegalovirus. Compared with equally common non-associated chains, HLA-associated TCR beta chains in a later analysis were more clonally expanded and had lower generation probabilities. Most CMV-associated TCR beta chains appeared to be HLA-restricted in a later analysis, and the HLA associations seemed to be driven largely by CMV exposure. A group of highly shared sequence variants was considered likely to be a technical artifact of the sequencing pipeline. A further reported finding was that TCR beta sequences accurately predicted the HLA-A and HLA-B alleles for most subjects in the first cohort. Compared with the 666-donor mean, donors in an Asian-associated ancestry cluster had fewer N-insertions in productive TCRs, according to a later genetic analysis. For the cohort, immune exposure information was limited to CMV serostatus. According to a later analysis, TCR association rates differed among HLA loci, with DRB1 alleles showing the most associated TCRs and HLA-C alleles showing the fewest. Because some donors lacked HLA typing at each locus, the association tests relied only on the typed subset. A later analysis associated 16,951 TCR beta sequences with specific HLA alleles at a false discovery rate of 0.05. In vitro tests confirmed that a few of the cytomegalovirus-associated TCR beta chains recognize cytomegalovirus antigens. V-gene and J-gene trimming of TCR beta chains was associated with a missense DCLRE1C variant in a later genetic analysis, and the association was replicated in an independent cohort. Most TCR sequences were seen in very few donors, while some public TCRs were found in many individuals. The authors suggested that the approach could potentially be extended to other disease states and immunological phenotypes. When HLA alleles, especially DR and DQ, strongly co-occurred, attributing TCR associations to individual alleles was difficult. Linkage disequilibrium might explain the correlated functional status among segregating V segments, but an unknown experimental factor could not be ruled out. Broadly in line with IMGT annotations, most TCR beta V segments showed up in productive rearrangements about 87% or about 30% of the time in an earlier analysis of some 590 of the donors. Presence/absence analyses assumed roughly uniform sequencing depth across donors, an assumption that may not hold.

In the case of this clone: Its antigen is unknown.

Library preparation employed the immunoSEQ multiplex PCR assay. A mixture of 60 forward primers for TCR Vbeta segments and 13 reverse primers for TCR Jbeta segments was used in the multiplex PCR. The CDR3 region of rearranged TCR beta genes was amplified from genomic DNA by a multiplex PCR assay. The Illumina HiSeq System was used to sequence the amplified TCR beta libraries as 87-base-pair reads. The paper's data handling went like this. In a later analysis, approximately 74 million unique TCR beta chains were counted across the roughly 700 repertoires, and roughly 10 million of these chains were shared by at least two donors. To remove PCR and sequencing errors, raw reads were error-corrected and collapsed into unique sequences using a nearest-neighbor algorithm that merged closely related sequences. Alignment of CDR3 sequences to IMGT reference sequences was used to assign V, D and J gene segments. For a sequence to be retained, a match of at least six nucleotides was required to both a V gene segment and a J gene segment. Rearrangements were called productive when the CDR3 lacked stop codons and stayed in frame with V and J; all others were non-productive. CDR3 was defined according to IMGT convention as the region running from the second conserved V-encoded cysteine to the conserved J-encoded phenylalanine. Sequences without an unambiguous match to a single V gene segment were excluded from the earlier analysis of about 600 of the donors. In an earlier analysis of several hundred of the donors, a V segment was called functional when productive rearrangements were above 56.7%, and segregating when the standard deviation between donors exceeded 5%. To diagnose cytomegalovirus status from the catalog of TCR beta chain sequences, a statistical classification framework was built. A later analysis assigned V and J genes by comparing TCR nucleotide sequences with IMGT/GENE-DB human TR gene sequences. In a later analysis, CDR3 sequences and most-parsimonious VDJ recombination scenarios were assigned using the TCRdist pipeline. A later analysis defined each TCR beta chain by its CDR3 amino acid sequence plus V-gene family, and excluded reads lacking a unique V-gene family. A later analysis removed 500 to 600 highly shared, low-generation-probability nucleotide sequences to deal with suspected cross-contamination and a sequencing artifact. In a later analysis, a clonal expansion index was calculated for each public chain from normalized within-repertoire ranks of inferred template counts. In a later analysis, generation probabilities were computed using a VDJ recombination model fitted to out-of-frame rearrangements, and the results were checked against IGoR. In a later analysis, hypergeometric tests were used to score TCR-TCR, TCR-HLA and TCR-CMV co-occurrence, with a repertoire-size bias correction applied to TCR pairs. In a later analysis, false discovery rates were estimated by permuting HLA or CMV assignments 20 times. A later analysis grouped co-occurring TCRs with DBSCAN, adding TCRdist sequence similarity when clustering within HLA-allele-positive subsets. For co-occurrence clustering, repertoires with fewer than 30,000 or more than 120,000 public chains were excluded, along with roughly 5 repertoires with anomalous nucleotide sharing. The table comes from immuneACCESS by way of TCRdb, which keeps in-frame sequences with V and J called. Part of the clones is missing from these tables; in studies checked, under half for an unresolved V gene and the rest for unknown reasons. The DNA was the basis for D and trimming; V, J and clone size are from that table. This sample's table carries roughly 34,000 clones. More than 3.5% of the sample lies in the top ten.

Sequences MGHRA (CDR1) and YSYEKL (CDR2) are obtained from the germline V gene. V loses 5 bases of germline sequence and J loses 6 bases, and the interval between the two ends is 20 bases. The CDR3 goes from the cysteine to the phenylalanine over 15 residues. The DNA shown is the 45-base CDR3, in frame from base 1. The cohort consisted of 600 or so healthy bone marrow donors. All cohort members were sampled while nominally healthy, although unrecorded immune exposures were likely present. The donor was CMV seropositive and was included in the group of 250 to 350 seropositive cohort members. Each donor provided a peripheral blood sample, and peripheral blood mononuclear cells were used for TCR beta sequencing. The Qiagen DNeasy Blood Extraction Kit was used to extract genomic DNA from the blood cell samples.

The chain is encoded by TRBV4-1 joined to TRBJ2-7; TRBD2 is perhaps the D gene, given 6 matching bases. The sequence came from a woman in her 40s in good health and CMV-seropositive. The sequenced material came from PBMCs. The CDR3 loop reads CASSFSGTGVSEQYF. The DNA reads TGCGCCAGCAGCTTCTCCGGGACTGGGGTTAGCGAGCAGTACTTC.